This is a list of T cell receptor beta chains from one sample in a study of T cell changes during pregnancy in multiple sclerosis. TCRdb's copy holds only in-frame clones and misses some; the assay was immunoSEQ multiplex PCR. The sample has around 110,000 clones; 92% are singletons. This specimen was peripheral blood, taken in the third trimester of pregnancy. These receptors originate from a female donor in good health, enrolled as a control in a pregnancy study. Each CDR3 is given with its conserved first and last residue. D genes are given only for firm matches. The listing skips clone size in some rows; elsewhere it reads once, few, many or a size class.

D	V	J	size	DNA	CDR3
NA	TRBV4-3	TRBJ1-1	once	TGCGCCAGCACCCCACAGTTGAACACTGAAGCTTTCTTT	CASTPQLNTEAFF
TRBD1	TRBV2	TRBJ2-5	NA	TGTGCCAGCAGTGAAGCTCCCCAGGGGGCTCATGAGACCCAGTACTTC	CASSEAPQGAHETQYF
NA	TRBV5-8	TRBJ1-1	NA	TGTGCCAGCAGCTTGTTTCAGGGTTTGAACACTGAAGCTTTCTTT	CASSLFQGLNTEAFF
TRBD1	TRBV25-1	TRBJ2-3	NA	TGTGCCAGCAGGACAGGGATAACAGATACGCAGTATTTT	CASRTGITDTQYF
NA	TRBV4-1	TRBJ1-2	NA	TGCGCCAGCAGCCAACGTCAGGGAATTAACTATGGCTACACCTTC	CASSQRQGINYGYTF
TRBD1	TRBV25-1	TRBJ1-1	few	TGTGCCAGCAGTAAGGACAGGGATCGGACTGAAGCTTTCTTT	CASSKDRDRTEAFF
NA	TRBV4-1	TRBJ1-2	NA	TGCGCCAGCAGTAACCGGGAGGGGACCTACACCTTC	CASSNREGTYTF
NA	TRBV5-5	TRBJ2-1	once	TGTGCCAGCAGCCTGACTAGTAGGCATGAGCAGTTCTTC	CASSLTSRHEQFF
TRBD1	TRBV2	TRBJ1-4	NA	TGTGCCAGTTCCACAGGGGGTCTCCCAACTAATGAAAAACTGTTTTTT	CASSTGGLPTNEKLFF
TRBD1	TRBV5-4	TRBJ2-4	NA	TGTGCCAGCAGCATACAGGGGGCCAAAAACATTCAGTACTTC	CASSIQGAKNIQYF
TRBD1	TRBV5-1	TRBJ2-3	NA	TGCGCCAGCAGCCCGGGACAGGGGTTGGATACGCAGTATTTT	CASSPGQGLDTQYF
NA	TRBV5-8	TRBJ1-2	NA	TGTGCCAGCAGCTTCCGGCGGCAGCCCTATGGCTACACCTTC	CASSFRRQPYGYTF
TRBD1	TRBV18	TRBJ1-2	NA	TGTGCCAGCTCACAAGGGCAGGGGGAGATCTATGGCTACACCTTC	CASSQGQGEIYGYTF
NA	TRBV4-2	TRBJ1-5	NA	TGTGCCAGCAGCCAAGATCACCGGGACACCAATAGCAATCAGCCCCAGCATTTT	CASSQDHRDTNSNQPQHF
TRBD1	TRBV19	TRBJ1-2	once	TGTGCCAGTAGTTTCCCCCCAGGGGGCTTAGGCTACACCTTC	CASSFPPGGLGYTF
NA	TRBV30	TRBJ2-3	NA	TGTGCCTGGGGACCACAGGGAGCGGATACGCAGTATTTT	CAWGPQGADTQYF
NA	TRBV4-3	TRBJ2-2	NA	TGCGCCAGCAGCCAAGATCCGTCTAACACCGGGGAGCTGTTTTTT	CASSQDPSNTGELFF
NA	TRBV2	TRBJ2-3	once	TGTGCCAGCAGGGAGGGCACAGATACGCAGTATTTT	CASREGTDTQYF
TRBD1	TRBV5-4	TRBJ2-3	NA	TGTGCCAGCAGCGGGACCGGGACAGGCACAGATACGCAGTATTTT	CASSGTGTGTDTQYF
TRBD2	TRBV10-3	TRBJ2-7	once	TGTGCCATCAGTGATACCACGACTAGCGGGTATTACGAGCAGTACTTC	CAISDTTTSGYYEQYF
TRBD1	TRBV19	TRBJ1-2	once	TGTGCCAGTTCCGACAGGGGTACAGTTGGGCTCTATGGCTACACCTTC	CASSDRGTVGLYGYTF
TRBD2	TRBV4-2	TRBJ2-1	NA	TGTGCCAGCAGCCAAGATTCGGCGGGGGGGTTTAATGAGCAGTTCTTC	CASSQDSAGGFNEQFF
NA	TRBV5-4	TRBJ1-1	once	TGTGCCAGCAGCCCCGGCCGGGATGTGTCTGACACTGAAGCTTTCTTT	CASSPGRDVSDTEAFF
TRBD1	TRBV5-4	TRBJ1-4	NA	TGTGCCAGCAGCAGAGGACAGGCAACTAATGAAAAACTGTTTTTT	CASSRGQATNEKLFF
NA	TRBV5-5	TRBJ2-7	NA	TGTGCCAGCAGCTTGGGGAGCGACGAGCAGTACTTC	CASSLGSDEQYF
NA	TRBV2	TRBJ2-2	NA	TGTGCCAGCAGTATTCCCCAGGGGAACACCGGGGAGCTGTTTTTT	CASSIPQGNTGELFF
NA	TRBV29-1	TRBJ1-1	NA	TGCAGCGTTGTCAGGGGTTGGGGCACTGAAGCTTTCTTT	CSVVRGWGTEAFF
NA	TRBV30	TRBJ2-5	NA	TGTGCCTGGAGTGCTACCGGGAACCAAGAGACCCAGTACTTC	CAWSATGNQETQYF
TRBD1	TRBV30	TRBJ2-5	NA	TGTGCCTGGAGTCGGGACAGGGGAGAGACCCAGTACTTC	CAWSRDRGETQYF
NA	TRBV30	TRBJ2-5	NA	TGTGCCTGGAGTAAAGGCGGTCAAGAGACCCAGTACTTC	CAWSKGGQETQYF
NA	TRBV5-1	TRBJ1-1	NA	TGCGCCAGCAGCTTGGGAGGGCTGAACACTGAAGCTTTCTTT	CASSLGGLNTEAFF
NA	TRBV19	TRBJ1-4	NA	TGTGCCAGTACTATCGCGGGGGAAAAACTGTTTTTT	CASTIAGEKLFF
NA	TRBV9	TRBJ1-3	NA	TGTGCCAGCACGCGGGATCTAAACTCTGGAAACACCATATATTTT	CASTRDLNSGNTIYF
TRBD1	TRBV5-4	TRBJ2-2	NA	TGTGCCAGCAGCAGGGACAGGGGGAACACCGGGGAGCTGTTTTTT	CASSRDRGNTGELFF
TRBD1	TRBV5-1	TRBJ2-4	NA	TGCGCCAGCCTGGCCGCCGGGACAGGTAAAAACATTCAGTACTTC	CASLAAGTGKNIQYF
TRBD1	TRBV5-8	TRBJ2-2	NA	TGTGCCAGCAGCTTGAGTTGGGGGACAGATAACACCGGGGAGCTGTTTTTT	CASSLSWGTDNTGELFF
NA	TRBV6-1	TRBJ1-4	once	TGTGCCAGCAGTGTTACGGGTGAAAAACTGTTTTTT	CASSVTGEKLFF
NA	TRBV2	TRBJ2-7	NA	TGTGCCAGCAGTGAATCGGCAGGGGTTTCCTACGAGCAGTACTTC	CASSESAGVSYEQYF
TRBD1	TRBV11-3	TRBJ2-3	NA	TGTGCCAGTGCCCTGGACAGGGGAGAGACAGATACGCAGTATTTT	CASALDRGETDTQYF
NA	TRBV27	TRBJ1-5	NA	TGTGCCAGCAGTTTATTCTGGCAGGGCGATCAGCCCCAGCATTTT	CASSLFWQGDQPQHF
TRBD2	TRBV19	TRBJ2-3	NA	TGTGCCCGGGTCGGGACTAGCGGCACCGGACTCCAAGGGGATACGCAGTATTTT	CARVGTSGTGLQGDTQYF
NA	TRBV7-9	TRBJ2-5	NA	TGTGCCAGCAGCTTACCGACAGCCCAAGAGACCCAGTACTTC	CASSLPTAQETQYF
NA	TRBV6-4	TRBJ1-2	once	TGTGCCAGCAGTGACGGGCAGGGACAAGGCTACACCTTC	CASSDGQGQGYTF
TRBD2	TRBV5-1	TRBJ2-2	NA	TGCGCCAGCAGCATGACTAGCGGAAACACCGGGGAGCTGTTTTTT	CASSMTSGNTGELFF
NA	TRBV2	TRBJ1-1	once	TGTGCCAGCAGTGAAATGCGAGGGGAGGTCACTGAAGCTTTCTTT	CASSEMRGEVTEAFF
TRBD1	TRBV27	TRBJ1-4	NA	TGTGCCAGCAGTTTATCAGCCGGGACAGGGGGGACTAATGAAAAACTGTTTTTT	CASSLSAGTGGTNEKLFF
NA	TRBV19	TRBJ1-5	NA	TGTGCCAGTAGTACCCGGGACACCAATAGCAATCAGCCCCAGCATTTT	CASSTRDTNSNQPQHF